One and the same sample provided the 30 T cell receptor beta chains below, sequenced in a study of cytomegalovirus exposure and HLA in healthy donors. The PCR made use of 60 Vbeta and 13 Jbeta primers. Sequencing used immunoSEQ multiplex PCR; TCRdb keeps in-frame clones, though not all of them. This table holds approximately 100,000 clones, roughly 79% found once. Material for sequencing was PBMCs. The receptors were gathered from a man aged 50 to 60 in good health and CMV-seropositive.

The rearrangement links TRBV7-8 to TRBJ2-7; D may be TRBD1 (6 bases). CDR1 is SGHVS, CDR2 FQNEAQ, per germline. Trimming shortened V by 0 bases and J by 2 bases, and 20 bases separated the two germline ends. The CDR3 spans 18 residues. CDR3 sequence reads: CASSLAQWGQGLAYEQYF. The CDR3 region has the DNA TGTGCCAGCAGCTTAGCGCAGTGGGGCCAGGGGCTAGCCTACGAGCAGTACTTC. Full variable domain (missing parts from reference TRBV7-8 and TRBJ2-7): GAGVSQSPRYKVAKRGQDVALRCDPISGHVSLFWYQQALGQGPEFLTYFQNEAQLDKSGLPSDRFFAERPEGSVSTLKIQRTQQEDSAVYLCASSLAQWGQGLAYEQYFGPGTRLTVT.

The chain combines TRBV27 with TRBJ2-7, with 9 nucleotides matching TRBD1. The CDR3 extends over 14 amino acids. Germline-derived CDR1 and CDR2 are MNHEY and SMNVEV (reference sequence). V was pared by 7 bases and J by 3 bases, with 7 bases of the junction left unmatched. The DNA for the CDR3 is TGTGCCAGCAAACGGGGACAGGGTCTCTACGAGCAGTACTTC. It codes for CASKRGQGLYEQYF.

The chain links TRBV18 to TRBJ1-5; D is undetermined. V was trimmed by 3 bases and J by 6 bases, leaving 9 bases between them. The length of the CDR3 is 13 residues. Looked up from germline, CDR1 is KGHSH and CDR2 is LQKENI. The CDR3 region is CASSPSESQPQHF. CDR3 bases: TGTGCCAGCTCACCCTCGGAGAGTCAGCCCCAGCATTTT.

The chain employs TRBV10-3 and TRBJ1-6; D may be TRBD1 (5 bases). Looked up from germline, CDR1 is ENHRY and CDR2 is SYGVKD. V was clipped by 3 bases and J by 9 bases, with 12 bases between them. CDR3 length equals 14 residues. The CDR3 DNA sequence: TGTGCCATCAGTGAAGGCCAGGGAGGTTCACCCCTCCACTTT. Translated: CAISEGQGGSPLHF.

The gene calls are TRBV4-2 and TRBJ2-7; D is possibly TRBD1 (5 bases). Between the trimmed V and J ends, which lost 1 base and 4 bases, there was a span of 11 bases. This CDR3 spans 14 amino acids. Germline V lookup: CDR1 LGHNA, CDR2 YNFKEQ. The CDR3 reads CASSQGAGKYEQYF. The DNA of the CDR3 is TGTGCCAGCAGCCAAGGGGCAGGGAAGTACGAGCAGTACTTC.

In DNA, the CDR3 is TGTGCCAGCAGTTCCGGGACAGGGTCGAACACCGGGGAGCTGTTTTTT. Protein product: CASSSGTGSNTGELFF. The rearrangement joins TRBV6-5 to TRBJ2-2; 9 nucleotides line up with TRBD1. This CDR3 region has 16 residues. Trimming at V came to 4 bases and at J to 0 bases, leaving 3 bases not matched to a gene. Germline V gene data show CDR1 as MNHEY and CDR2 as SVGAGI.

The CDR3 loop is CASSFGQGGFYEQYF. CDR3 nucleotide sequence: TGTGCCAGCTCGTTCGGACAGGGGGGATTCTACGAGCAGTACTTC. This sequence joins TRBV18 and TRBJ2-7; 10 positions match TRBD1. CDR3 length: 15 amino acids. The V gene end was trimmed by 6 bases and the J gene end by 3 bases; junction bases not matched to a gene: 8. Germline CDR1 reads KGHSH; CDR2 reads LQKENI.

The chain uses TRBV28 and TRBJ2-1; TRBD2 aligns across 7 bases. The CDR3 length is 15 residues. V lost 6 bases to trimming and J lost 7 bases; unmatched junction nucleotides: 12. The germline V gene has CDR1 MDHEN and CDR2 SYDVKM. The CDR3 is CASRLAGPRGNEQFF. CDR3 coding DNA: TGTGCCAGCAGATTAGCGGGCCCCCGAGGAAATGAGCAGTTCTTC.

The chain employs TRBV5-1 and TRBJ2-2, with 7 bases lining up with TRBD1. The CDR3 length is 14 residues. The ends lost 5 bases at V and 1 base at J; junction bases unmatched: 2. The germline CDR1 and CDR2 sequences are SGHRS and YFSETQ. The CDR3 loop is CASSNRGNTGELFF. CDR3 bases: TGCGCCAGCAGTAACAGGGGGAACACCGGGGAGCTGTTTTTT.

The rearrangement uses TRBV6-1 and TRBJ1-3; D gene uncertain. The CDR3 covers 12 residues. Germline CDR1 and CDR2: MNHNS and SASEGT. Trimming took off 6 bases at V and 8 bases at J, with 11 bases between the two ends. The CDR3 sequence is CASSNPGYTIYF. The DNA for the CDR3 is TGTGCCAGCAGCAACCCCGGGTACACCATATATTTT.

The chain recombines TRBV10-3 with TRBJ2-1; D call uncertain. This CDR3 has 11 residues. Germline CDR1 and CDR2: ENHRY and SYGVKD. The V end lost 4 bases, the J end lost 5 bases, and 3 bases lay between the germline ends. The CDR3 DNA follows: TGTGCCATCAGTGCGGACAATGAGCAGTTCTTC. It yields the protein CAISADNEQFF.

Only a few counts were recorded for this clone. V usage is TRBV28 and J usage is TRBJ2-7; 8 bases align to TRBD1. The CDR3 runs to 14 residues. CDR1 and CDR2 from the germline V gene are MDHEN and SYDVKM. Trimming removed 7 bases from V and 0 bases from J; junction bases left unmatched: 5. CDR3 bases: TGTGCCAGCATTAAAACAGGGGGCTCCTACGAGCAGTACTTC. It codes for CASIKTGGSYEQYF.

The V and J genes are TRBV28 and TRBJ2-2; D is undetermined. V was trimmed by 9 bases and J by 1 base, leaving 9 bases between them. CDR3 length equals 13 residues. Germline CDR1 is MDHEN and CDR2 is SYDVKM. In DNA, the CDR3 is TGTGCCAGTTACACACAGAACACCGGGGAGCTGTTTTTT. It translates to CASYTQNTGELFF.

This rearrangement joins TRBV9 to TRBJ1-4; 8 bases map to TRBD1. CDR3 length: 17 residues. The ends lost 3 bases at V and 0 bases at J; junction bases unmatched: 7. CDR1 and CDR2 from the germline V gene are SGDLS and YYNGEE. DNA for the CDR3: TGTGCCAGCAGCGAAGCACCGGGACAGGCAACTAATGAAAAACTGTTTTTT. This sequence encodes CASSEAPGQATNEKLFF.

The genes are TRBV6-6 and TRBJ1-5; D gene unclear. The CDR3 contains 14 residues. Germline lookup yields CDR1 MNHNY and CDR2 SVGAGI (reference sequence). Trimming shortened V by 7 bases and J by 3 bases, and 13 bases separated the two germline ends. The CDR3 DNA reads as TGTGCCAGCAAAAAAGCGGGAATCAATCAGCCCCAGCATTTT. Translating it yields CASKKAGINQPQHF.

V and J are TRBV14 and TRBJ2-1; 9 bases are shared with TRBD2. V was clipped by 1 base and J by 4 bases; unmatched bases: 14. CDR3 size: 19 residues. CDR1 and CDR2 (germline): SGHDN, FVKESK. The CDR3 region is CASSQAVWREGSLYNEQFF. The DNA for the CDR3 is TGTGCCAGCAGCCAAGCCGTTTGGCGGGAGGGCTCCCTTTACAATGAGCAGTTCTTC.

This chain connects TRBV25-1 to TRBJ1-2, with 8 nucleotides matching TRBD1. The V segment lost 4 bases and the J segment 6 bases; nucleotides outside the gene matches: 10. The CDR3 is made up of 15 amino acids. Germline loops: CDR1 MGHDK, CDR2 SYGVNS. The chain's CDR3 is CASSGTKTGENGYTF. The DNA of the CDR3 is TGTGCCAGCAGTGGGACCAAGACAGGGGAAAATGGCTACACCTTC.

V is TRBV25-1 and J is TRBJ2-3; 12 bases align to TRBD2. This CDR3 has 16 amino acids. Per the germline V gene, CDR1 is MGHDK and CDR2 is SYGVNS. Germline trimming cut 5 bases from V and 4 bases from J; bases unmatched to any gene: 7. This CDR3 reads CASSSPSGRAPDTQYF. The CDR3 DNA sequence: TGTGCCAGCAGTAGTCCTAGCGGGAGGGCTCCAGATACGCAGTATTTT. Together with reference TRBV25-1 and TRBJ2-3, the CDR3 gives the full variable domain: EADIYQTPRYLVIGTGKKITLECSQTMGHDKMYWYQQDPGMELHLIHYSYGVNSTEKGDLSSESTVSRIRTEHFPLTLESARPSHTSQYLCASSSPSGRAPDTQYFGPGTRLTVL.

This clone was detected once. V is TRBV5-1 and J is TRBJ2-1, with 11 bases matching TRBD1. Per the germline V gene, CDR1 is SGHRS and CDR2 is YFSETQ. CDR3 length: 21 amino acids. Trimming at V came to 4 bases and at J to 6 bases, leaving 24 bases not matched to a gene. The CDR3 loop reads CASSPQTGTGGRLAPPNEQFF. CDR3 nucleotides: TGCGCCAGCAGCCCTCAAACCGGGACAGGGGGTCGACTAGCACCCCCCAATGAGCAGTTCTTC.

This sequence joins TRBV4-1 and TRBJ2-3, with TRBD2 identical over 12 bases. V lost 4 bases to trimming and J lost 0 bases; unmatched junction nucleotides: 5. CDR3 length: 17 amino acids. Germline CDR1 and CDR2: MGHRA and YSYEKL. As DNA, the CDR3 is TGCGCCAGCAGCCGTACCGGGACTAGCGGGAGCACAGATACGCAGTATTTT. Translating gives CASSRTGTSGSTDTQYF.

This chain joins TRBV19 and TRBJ2-5, with 7 bases matching TRBD2. Looked up from germline, CDR1 is LNHDA and CDR2 is SQIVND (reference sequence). CDR3 size: 15 residues. V lost 5 bases, J lost 2 bases, and 8 bases stayed unmatched. The CDR3 loop reads CASSASGESQETQYF. The CDR3 DNA follows: TGTGCCAGTAGTGCTAGCGGAGAATCTCAAGAGACCCAGTACTTC.

This clone was seen a handful of times. The chain is built from TRBV11-2 and TRBJ2-5; unclear D gene. Germline V gene data show CDR1 as SGHAT and CDR2 as FQNNGV. The V end was cut by 5 bases, the J end by 5 bases, with 12 bases between. The CDR3 totals 13 residues. CDR3: CASSRSSSETQYF. In nucleotides, the CDR3 is TGTGCCAGCAGCCGGTCCTCATCGGAGACCCAGTACTTC.

There are a few counts of this clone. The chain joins TRBV28 to TRBJ1-1, with D possibly TRBD1 on 6 matching bases. The germline V and J ends were trimmed by 9 bases and 11 bases, with 7 bases remaining between them. Germline assignment: CDR1 MDHEN and CDR2 SYDVKM. The CDR3 is 8 residues long. In nucleotides, the CDR3 is TGTGCCAGTGGGGGCGCTTTCTTT. Translated, it gives CASGGAFF.

This clone was recorded only once. This chain links TRBV18 with TRBJ2-1, with 7 bases that match TRBD1. V gave up 2 bases and J gave up 5 bases; unmatched junction bases: 9. Per germline, CDR1 KGHSH and CDR2 LQKENI. This CDR3 contains 16 residues. The CDR3 spells CASSPMEQGSHNEQFF. In DNA form, the CDR3 reads TGTGCCAGCTCACCAATGGAACAGGGGAGCCACAATGAGCAGTTCTTC.

This CDR3 reads CASRAAYEQYF. The DNA of the CDR3 is TGTGCCAGCAGGGCCGCCTACGAGCAGTACTTC. This chain joins TRBV6-5 and TRBJ2-7; D is undetermined. CDR1 and CDR2 from the germline V gene are MNHEY and SVGAGI. V shed 6 bases and J shed 2 bases, with 5 bases lying between them. CDR3 length: 11 amino acids.

This clone has a single count. The chain joins TRBV18 to TRBJ1-1; 7 bases line up with TRBD1. Trimming at V came to 2 bases and at J to 5 bases, leaving 20 bases not matched to a gene. The CDR3 totals 19 residues. The V gene's germline CDR1 is KGHSH and CDR2 LQKENI. CDR3 amino acids: CASSPLGWGQTTRKTEAFF. CDR3 DNA sequence: TGTGCCAGCTCACCATTAGGATGGGGACAGACGACCCGAAAGACTGAAGCTTTCTTT.

This chain links TRBV6-1 with TRBJ2-7; D gene unclear. Germline V gene data show CDR1 as MNHNS and CDR2 as SASEGT. This CDR3 has 11 residues. V lost 5 bases, J lost 12 bases, and 14 bases lay in between. CDR3 nucleotides: TGTGCCAGCAGTTACGGATCGGGTCGGTACTTC. Its protein is CASSYGSGRYF.

V gene TRBV18 combines with J gene TRBJ2-3; 14 bases match TRBD2. The germline V gene has CDR1 KGHSH and CDR2 LQKENI. The V gene end was trimmed by 6 bases and the J gene end by 1 base; junction bases not matched to a gene: 6. There are 17 residues in the CDR3. The CDR3 loop reads CASSPGLAGVGTDTQYF. Here the CDR3 DNA reads TGTGCCAGCTCCCCGGGACTAGCGGGAGTGGGCACAGATACGCAGTATTTT.

This rearrangement joins TRBV10-3 to TRBJ1-4; D is undetermined. Germline CDR1 and CDR2: ENHRY and SYGVKD. Trimming took off 4 bases at V and 4 bases at J, with 16 bases between the two ends. The CDR3 is 16 residues long. The CDR3 DNA is TGTGCCATCAGTGCCCCAGAAGGTCGGGGTAATGAAAAACTGTTTTTT. It specifies CAISAPEGRGNEKLFF.

J is TRBJ2-3 and V is TRBV11-2; 10 bases fit TRBD2. The CDR3 consists of 16 residues. V shed 6 bases, J shed 4 bases, and the junction held 10 bases outside the gene matches. CDR1 and CDR2 from the germline V gene are SGHAT and FQNNGV. This chain's CDR3 is CASRRHLAGASDTQYF. CDR3 nucleotides: TGTGCCAGCAGGCGACATCTAGCGGGAGCGTCAGATACGCAGTATTTT.